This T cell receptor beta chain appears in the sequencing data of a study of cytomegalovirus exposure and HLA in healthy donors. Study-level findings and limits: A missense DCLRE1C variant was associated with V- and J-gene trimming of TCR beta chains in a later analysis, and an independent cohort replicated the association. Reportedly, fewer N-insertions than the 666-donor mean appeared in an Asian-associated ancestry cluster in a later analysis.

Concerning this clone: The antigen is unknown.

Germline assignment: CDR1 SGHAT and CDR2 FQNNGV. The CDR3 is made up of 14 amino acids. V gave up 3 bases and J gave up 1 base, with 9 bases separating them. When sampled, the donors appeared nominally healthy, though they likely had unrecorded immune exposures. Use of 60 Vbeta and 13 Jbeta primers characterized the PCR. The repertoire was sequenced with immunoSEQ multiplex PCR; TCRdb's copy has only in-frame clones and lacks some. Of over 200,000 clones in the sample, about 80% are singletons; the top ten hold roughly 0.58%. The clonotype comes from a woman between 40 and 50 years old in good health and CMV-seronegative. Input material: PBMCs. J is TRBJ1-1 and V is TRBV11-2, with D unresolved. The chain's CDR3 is CASSFRGRNTEAFF. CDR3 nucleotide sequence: TGTGCCAGCAGCTTTCGGGGTAGGAACACTGAAGCTTTCTTT. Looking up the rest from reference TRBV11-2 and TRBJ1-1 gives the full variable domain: EAGVAQSPRYKIIEKRQSVAFWCNPISGHATLYWYQQILGQGPKLLIQFQNNGVVDDSQLPKDRFSAERLKGVDSTLKIQPAKLEDSAVYLCASSFRGRNTEAFFGQGTRLTVV.